These 13 T cell receptor beta chains were sequenced from one sample in a study of cytomegalovirus exposure and HLA in healthy donors. The PCR contained 60 Vbeta and 13 Jbeta primers. TCRdb keeps only in-frame clones here, not all; method: immunoSEQ multiplex PCR. This sample has about 270,000 clones; under 80% occur once, and the top ten carry around 2%. Input material: PBMCs. The receptors were gathered from a female donor in good health and CMV-seronegative.

The J gene is TRBJ1-1, the V gene TRBV13, with a possible D match to TRBD1 (6 bases). Germline CDR1 PRHDT, CDR2 FYEKMQ (reference sequence). V was clipped by 4 bases and J by 3 bases, with 12 bases between them. CDR3 size: 14 residues. In DNA form, the CDR3 reads TGTGCCAGCAGCTATCAAAGGACAGACACTGAAGCTTTCTTT. Protein: CASSYQRTDTEAFF.

This chain connects TRBV11-2 to TRBJ2-1; 14 bases line up with TRBD2. Germline loops: CDR1 SGHAT, CDR2 FQNNGV. The CDR3 extends over 18 amino acids. The V gene end was trimmed by 4 bases and the J gene end by 5 bases; junction bases not matched to a gene: 10. CDR3 bases: TGTGCCAGCAGCTCGGGACTAGCGGGAGCTCTGATGAACAATGAGCAGTTCTTC. As protein: CASSSGLAGALMNNEQFF.

This rearrangement joins TRBV7-2 to TRBJ2-7, with 10 bases aligning to TRBD2. The CDR3 has 15 residues. Trimming at V came to 3 bases and at J to 5 bases, leaving 7 bases not matched to a gene. The V gene's germline CDR1 is SGHTA and CDR2 FQGNSA. This CDR3 is CASSFSGRSAHEQYF. CDR3 nucleotides: TGTGCCAGCAGCTTTAGCGGGAGGAGTGCCCACGAGCAGTACTTC. Complete variable domain (other parts from reference TRBV7-2 and TRBJ2-7): GAGVSQSPSNKVTEKGKDVELRCDPISGHTALYWYRQSLGQGLEFLIYFQGNSAPDKSGLPSDRFSAERTGGSVSTLTIQRTQQEDSAVYLCASSFSGRSAHEQYFGPGTRLTVT.

V gene TRBV30 combines with J gene TRBJ2-1, with D hard to call. The CDR3 has 11 amino acids. The germline V and J ends were trimmed by 1 base and 7 bases, with 5 bases remaining between them. Germline lookup yields CDR1 GTSNPN and CDR2 SVGIG (reference sequence). CDR3 nucleotides: TGTGCCTGGAGTGAACGGAATGAGCAGTTCTTC. This codes for CAWSERNEQFF.

The rearrangement links TRBV18 to TRBJ2-1; 8 bases map to TRBD1. Germline trimming cut 3 bases from V and 3 bases from J; bases unmatched to any gene: 7. The germline CDR1 and CDR2 sequences are KGHSH and LQKENI. The CDR3 consists of 16 residues. Written as DNA, the CDR3 is TGTGCCAGCTCACCCGCTCAGGGGGCGAGCTACAATGAGCAGTTCTTC. It specifies CASSPAQGASYNEQFF.

The genes are TRBV2 and TRBJ2-5; 7 bases line up with TRBD1. The DNA end favors TRBJ2-7, so the J call may be wrong. Germline V CDR1 and CDR2: SNHLY, FYNNEI. The CDR3 sequence is 14 residues long. The CDR3 DNA follows: TGTGCCAGCAGGGGGACAGTAAAATCCTACGAGCAGTACTTC. Encoded protein: CASRGTVKSYEQYF.

CDR3 nucleotide sequence: TGTGCCAGCAGACCGGGACAGGGGGGTTCCTACGAGCAGTACTTC. Its protein is CASRPGQGGSYEQYF. The chain combines TRBV27 with TRBJ2-7, with TRBD1 matching 11 bases. Germline values: CDR1 MNHEY, CDR2 SMNVEV (reference sequence). The CDR3 consists of 15 residues. V was clipped by 6 bases and J by 1 base; unmatched bases: 5.

The rearrangement links TRBV11-3 to TRBJ2-3; 8 bases line up with TRBD2. The CDR3 has 16 amino acids. Trimming at V came to 5 bases and at J to 2 bases, leaving 9 bases not matched to a gene. CDR1 is SGHNT and CDR2 is YENEEA in the germline V gene. The CDR3 DNA sequence: TGTGCCAGCAGCCTCGAAGCGGGAGCGGTCACAGATACGCAGTATTTT. Translated, it gives CASSLEAGAVTDTQYF.

Only a few counts were recorded for this clone. J is TRBJ1-2 and V is TRBV10-3; TRBD1 aligns across 9 bases. The CDR3 length is 13 residues. CDR1 and CDR2 from the germline V gene are ENHRY and SYGVKD. V shed 8 bases and J 8 bases; nucleotides not matched to a gene: 9. CDR3 residues: CAIGLGQGGGYTF. CDR3 sequence (DNA): TGTGCCATCGGCTTGGGACAGGGTGGCGGCTACACCTTC.

The chain joins TRBV5-1 to TRBJ1-1, with unresolved D. The CDR3 spans 16 residues. Germline values: CDR1 SGHRS, CDR2 YFSETQ. The V gene lost 0 bases and the J gene lost 0 bases, with 12 bases spanning the gap. DNA for the CDR3: TGCGCCAGCAGCTTGGGTCAGCGCCCATTGAACACTGAAGCTTTCTTT. Residues: CASSLGQRPLNTEAFF. Full variable domain (remainder filled in from reference TRBV5-1 and TRBJ1-1): KAGVTQTPRYLIKTRGQQVTLSCSPISGHRSVSWYQQTPGQGLQFLFEYFSETQRNKGNFPGRFSGRQFSNSRSEMNVSTLELGDSALYLCASSLGQRPLNTEAFFGQGTRLTVV.

This chain links TRBV5-4 with TRBJ2-7; 9 bases align to TRBD2. Germline assignment: CDR1 SGHNT and CDR2 YYREEE (reference sequence). The CDR3 extends over 15 amino acids. Unmatched junction bases numbered 4, after V lost 0 bases and J lost 3 bases. The CDR3 DNA is TGTGCCAGCAGCTTGGTGCGGGAGGGCCTCTACGAGCAGTACTTC. Translation: CASSLVREGLYEQYF.

The chain employs TRBV5-5 and TRBJ2-7; possible D gene TRBD1, 6 bases. This CDR3 has 14 amino acids. The germline V gene has CDR1 SGHKS and CDR2 YYEKEE (reference sequence). Trimming cost V 2 bases and J 0 bases, with 9 bases left between them. Here the CDR3 reads CASSFLDSSYEQYF. The CDR3 DNA follows: TGTGCCAGCAGCTTTCTGGACAGCTCCTACGAGCAGTACTTC.

The chain joins TRBV25-1 to TRBJ2-5; 8 positions match TRBD1. CDR1 is MGHDK, CDR2 SYGVNS, per germline. The J segment lost 5 bases and the V segment lost 3 bases, leaving 11 bases of the junction unmatched. This CDR3 has 16 amino acids. DNA of the CDR3: TGTGCCAGCAGTGACCTTGCTCCAGGGGGCAGTGAGACCCAGTACTTC. Its protein is CASSDLAPGGSETQYF.